The rows below give T cell receptor beta chains drawn from one sample of a study of shared clonotypes between healthy human individuals. Measured with immunoSEQ multiplex PCR; TCRdb has only the in-frame clones, and not every one. The table has roughly 2.6 million clones, 85% to 95% seen once. The sample comprised naive CD4+ T cells sorted from blood. These receptors were collected from a man between 18 and 35 years old in good health. Both conserved end residues are part of each CDR3. The order of the fields is D gene, J gene, V gene, clone size, CDR3 protein, CDR3 DNA. D genes are given only for firm matches. Where a row states a size, it is once, few, many or the class of an expanded clone; other rows omit it.

D gene: TRBD1
J gene: TRBJ2-1
V gene: TRBV2
clone size: .
CDR3 protein: CASSRDRASYNEQFF
CDR3 DNA: TGTGCCAGCAGCCGCGACAGGGCCTCCTACAATGAGCAGTTCTTC

D gene: .
J gene: TRBJ1-6
V gene: TRBV28
clone size: .
CDR3 protein: CASSPQGKPLHF
CDR3 DNA: TGTGCCAGCAGTCCACAGGGTAAGCCCCTCCACTTT

D gene: TRBD1
J gene: TRBJ1-2
V gene: TRBV18
clone size: .
CDR3 protein: CASSPETGQGAPGYTF
CDR3 DNA: TGTGCCAGCTCACCAGAGACGGGGCAGGGGGCGCCTGGCTACACCTTC

D gene: .
J gene: TRBJ1-4
V gene: TRBV7-9
clone size: .
CDR3 protein: CASSLAGTKGEKLFF
CDR3 DNA: TGTGCCAGCAGCTTAGCCGGGACAAAGGGAGAAAAACTGTTTTTT

D gene: .
J gene: TRBJ1-4
V gene: TRBV7-3
clone size: .
CDR3 protein: CASSFGPFGGGEKLFF
CDR3 DNA: TGTGCCAGCAGCTTTGGGCCGTTTGGGGGCGGGGAAAAACTGTTTTTT

D gene: TRBD1
J gene: TRBJ1-1
V gene: TRBV7-3
clone size: .
CDR3 protein: CASSLKTGATEAFF
CDR3 DNA: TGTGCCAGCAGCTTAAAGACAGGGGCCACTGAAGCTTTCTTT

D gene: .
J gene: TRBJ2-2
V gene: TRBV12-5
clone size: .
CDR3 protein: CAREDEGNSNTGELFF
CDR3 DNA: TGTGCTAGGGAAGACGAGGGAAACTCGAACACCGGGGAGCTGTTTTTT

D gene: .
J gene: TRBJ2-7
V gene: TRBV6-5
clone size: .
CDR3 protein: CASSRGADSSYEQYF
CDR3 DNA: TGTGCCAGCAGCAGGGGGGCGGACAGCTCCTACGAGCAGTACTTC

D gene: .
J gene: TRBJ2-5
V gene: TRBV30
clone size: .
CDR3 protein: CAWRPRSRGTQYF
CDR3 DNA: TGTGCCTGGAGGCCCCGCTCGAGGGGGACCCAGTACTTC

D gene: .
J gene: TRBJ2-1
V gene: TRBV14
clone size: .
CDR3 protein: CASSRASYNEQFF
CDR3 DNA: TGTGCCAGCAGCCGGGCTAGCTACAATGAGCAGTTCTTC

D gene: .
J gene: TRBJ1-3
V gene: TRBV30
clone size: .
CDR3 protein: CAWSPPGPQAGNTIYF
CDR3 DNA: TGTGCCTGGAGTCCTCCGGGCCCCCAGGCCGGAAACACCATATATTTT

D gene: .
J gene: TRBJ2-3
V gene: TRBV7-9
clone size: once
CDR3 protein: CASSSTGIASDTQYF
CDR3 DNA: TGTGCCAGCAGCTCTACAGGGATCGCCTCAGATACGCAGTATTTT

D gene: TRBD1
J gene: TRBJ1-2
V gene: TRBV25-1
clone size: once
CDR3 protein: CASSEYEGAGYTF
CDR3 DNA: TGTGCCAGCAGTGAATATGAGGGGGCGGGCTACACCTTC

D gene: .
J gene: TRBJ1-1
V gene: TRBV7-2
clone size: .
CDR3 protein: CASTQYMPAKRAFF
CDR3 DNA: TGTGCCAGCACCCAATATATGCCCGCAAAGAGAGCTTTCTTT

D gene: .
J gene: TRBJ2-7
V gene: TRBV7-7
clone size: .
CDR3 protein: CASSLDGSEDEQYF
CDR3 DNA: TGTGCTAGCAGCTTAGATGGGAGTGAGGACGAGCAGTACTTC

D gene: .
J gene: TRBJ2-1
V gene: TRBV6-5
clone size: .
CDR3 protein: CASSQGTASYNEQFF
CDR3 DNA: TGTGCCAGCAGCCAGGGGACCGCCTCATACAATGAGCAGTTCTTC

D gene: .
J gene: TRBJ2-1
V gene: TRBV6-6
clone size: .
CDR3 protein: CASSYIGDNEQFF
CDR3 DNA: TGTGCCAGCAGTTACATTGGGGACAATGAGCAGTTCTTC

D gene: .
J gene: TRBJ1-4
V gene: TRBV27
clone size: .
CDR3 protein: CASSSKEWGGEKLFF
CDR3 DNA: TGTGCCAGCAGTTCCAAGGAGTGGGGAGGTGAAAAACTGTTTTTT

D gene: .
J gene: TRBJ2-7
V gene: TRBV7-9
clone size: .
CDR3 protein: CASSPGPQKTSYEQYF
CDR3 DNA: TGTGCCAGCAGCCCAGGCCCGCAGAAAACCTCCTACGAGCAGTACTTC

D gene: .
J gene: TRBJ2-5
V gene: TRBV14
clone size: .
CDR3 protein: CASSQTYRAGTQYF
CDR3 DNA: TGTGCCAGCAGCCAAACCTACAGGGCCGGGACCCAGTACTTC

D gene: TRBD2
J gene: TRBJ2-7
V gene: TRBV30
clone size: once
CDR3 protein: CAWRPSGGAYEQYF
CDR3 DNA: TGTGCCTGGAGGCCTAGCGGGGGGGCCTACGAGCAGTACTTC

D gene: .
J gene: TRBJ1-6
V gene: TRBV6-5
clone size: .
CDR3 protein: CASSSGTANSPLHF
CDR3 DNA: TGTGCCAGCAGTTCCGGGACCGCGAATTCACCCCTCCACTTT

D gene: .
J gene: TRBJ2-1
V gene: TRBV4-1
clone size: few
CDR3 protein: CASSQPWGTYEQFF
CDR3 DNA: TGCGCCAGCAGCCAACCTTGGGGAACCTATGAGCAGTTCTTC

D gene: .
J gene: TRBJ2-6
V gene: TRBV19
clone size: .
CDR3 protein: CASRYVGGGANVLTF
CDR3 DNA: TGTGCCAGTCGCTACGTGGGCGGTGGGGCCAACGTCCTGACTTTC

D gene: .
J gene: TRBJ2-7
V gene: TRBV2
clone size: .
CDR3 protein: CASSDPGRFPRSYEQYF
CDR3 DNA: TGTGCCAGCAGTGACCCGGGTCGGTTTCCCCGATCCTACGAGCAGTACTTC

D gene: .
J gene: TRBJ1-4
V gene: TRBV6-1
clone size: few
CDR3 protein: CASSDLGYDEKLFF
CDR3 DNA: TGTGCCAGCAGTGACTTAGGGTATGATGAAAAACTGTTTTTT

D gene: .
J gene: TRBJ2-3
V gene: TRBV7-9
clone size: .
CDR3 protein: CASSLTGASTDTQYF
CDR3 DNA: TGTGCCAGCAGCCTAACAGGAGCTAGCACAGATACGCAGTATTTT

D gene: .
J gene: TRBJ2-7
V gene: TRBV7-7
clone size: .
CDR3 protein: CASRIRGPTTYEQYF
CDR3 DNA: TGTGCTAGCAGGATAAGGGGTCCCACTACCTACGAGCAGTACTTC

D gene: .
J gene: TRBJ1-1
V gene: TRBV9
clone size: few
CDR3 protein: CASSADSRLTEAFF
CDR3 DNA: TGTGCCAGCAGCGCGGACAGTCGGCTCACTGAAGCTTTCTTT

D gene: TRBD1
J gene: TRBJ2-7
V gene: TRBV9
clone size: .
CDR3 protein: CASSTRGLPYEQYF
CDR3 DNA: TGTGCCAGCAGCACAAGGGGGCTCCCCTACGAGCAGTACTTC

D gene: TRBD2
J gene: TRBJ2-1
V gene: TRBV11-2
clone size: .
CDR3 protein: CASSLAGTKNYNEQFF
CDR3 DNA: TGTGCCAGCAGCTTAGCCGGGACTAAAAACTACAATGAGCAGTTCTTC

D gene: .
J gene: TRBJ1-1
V gene: TRBV7-6
clone size: .
CDR3 protein: CASSLGPQTMNTEAFF
CDR3 DNA: TGTGCCAGCAGCTTAGGGCCCCAGACCATGAACACTGAAGCTTTCTTT

D gene: .
J gene: TRBJ2-1
V gene: TRBV12-5
clone size: .
CDR3 protein: CASGLGGAAVNEQFF
CDR3 DNA: TGTGCTAGTGGTTTGGGAGGGGCAGCCGTGAATGAGCAGTTCTTC

D gene: .
J gene: TRBJ1-6
V gene: TRBV6-5
clone size: .
CDR3 protein: CASSNGGSPLHF
CDR3 DNA: TGTGCCAGCAGTAACGGAGGTTCACCCCTCCACTTT

D gene: TRBD1
J gene: TRBJ2-2
V gene: TRBV10-3
clone size: .
CDR3 protein: CAISEAGQGHGELFF
CDR3 DNA: TGTGCCATCAGTGAGGCAGGACAGGGTCACGGGGAGCTGTTTTTT

D gene: TRBD2
J gene: TRBJ2-3
V gene: TRBV11-3
clone size: .
CDR3 protein: CASSLGLWEGTTDTQYF
CDR3 DNA: TGTGCCAGCAGCTTAGGATTGTGGGAGGGGACCACAGATACGCAGTATTTT

D gene: TRBD1
J gene: TRBJ2-5
V gene: TRBV5-4
clone size: .
CDR3 protein: CASSSGQGPQETQYF
CDR3 DNA: TGTGCCAGCAGCTCAGGACAGGGCCCCCAAGAGACCCAGTACTTC

D gene: .
J gene: TRBJ2-3
V gene: TRBV19
clone size: .
CDR3 protein: CASSVNNLDTQYF
CDR3 DNA: TGTGCCAGTAGTGTAAACAATTTAGATACGCAGTATTTT

D gene: .
J gene: TRBJ1-1
V gene: TRBV7-2
clone size: .
CDR3 protein: CASSLVVTGGARTEAFF
CDR3 DNA: TGTGCCAGCAGCTTAGTCGTTACGGGGGGCGCGAGGACTGAAGCTTTCTTT

D gene: .
J gene: TRBJ2-7
V gene: TRBV6-6
clone size: .
CDR3 protein: CASSYGRQRYEQYF
CDR3 DNA: TGTGCCAGCAGTTACGGTAGGCAGAGATACGAGCAGTACTTC

D gene: .
J gene: TRBJ1-5
V gene: TRBV6-1
clone size: few
CDR3 protein: CASSEPGKQPQHF
CDR3 DNA: TGTGCCAGCAGTGAACCAGGGAAACAGCCCCAGCATTTT

D gene: TRBD2
J gene: TRBJ2-1
V gene: TRBV5-4
clone size: once
CDR3 protein: CASSRSSSGSSYNEQFF
CDR3 DNA: TGTGCCAGCAGCAGGTCTTCTAGCGGAAGCTCCTACAATGAGCAGTTCTTC

D gene: TRBD1
J gene: TRBJ2-1
V gene: TRBV27
clone size: .
CDR3 protein: CASSRTGGAYNEQFF
CDR3 DNA: TGTGCCAGCAGTCGGACAGGTGGAGCCTACAATGAGCAGTTCTTC

D gene: .
J gene: TRBJ1-2
V gene: TRBV6-5
clone size: few
CDR3 protein: CASSKDSNYGYTF
CDR3 DNA: TGTGCCAGCAGTAAGGACAGTAACTATGGCTACACCTTC

D gene: .
J gene: TRBJ2-3
V gene: TRBV25-1
clone size: .
CDR3 protein: CASSGPLTGTQYF
CDR3 DNA: TGTGCCAGCAGTGGTCCACTTACCGGTACGCAGTATTTT

D gene: TRBD1
J gene: TRBJ1-2
V gene: TRBV7-2
clone size: .
CDR3 protein: CASTLGGTGGGYTF
CDR3 DNA: TGTGCCAGCACCCTAGGGGGGACAGGGGGTGGCTACACCTTC

D gene: .
J gene: TRBJ2-5
V gene: TRBV4-3
clone size: .
CDR3 protein: CASSQDLGLETQYF
CDR3 DNA: TGCGCCAGCAGCCAAGATTTGGGGCTGGAGACCCAGTACTTC

D gene: TRBD1
J gene: TRBJ2-5
V gene: TRBV9
clone size: .
CDR3 protein: CASSASTGFIETQYF
CDR3 DNA: TGTGCCAGCAGCGCATCGACAGGGTTCATAGAGACCCAGTACTTC

D gene: .
J gene: TRBJ2-2
V gene: TRBV5-1
clone size: .
CDR3 protein: CASSLEGRNTGELFF
CDR3 DNA: TGCGCCAGCAGCTTGGAAGGCAGAAACACCGGGGAGCTGTTTTTT

D gene: TRBD2
J gene: TRBJ2-3
V gene: TRBV11-3
clone size: .
CDR3 protein: CASSSGRGGTDTQYF
CDR3 DNA: TGTGCCAGCAGCTCGGGGCGGGGGGGCACAGATACGCAGTATTTT

D gene: TRBD1
J gene: TRBJ1-6
V gene: TRBV19
clone size: .
CDR3 protein: CASRDRGLTYSPLHF
CDR3 DNA: TGTGCCAGTAGAGACAGGGGGCTAACGTATTCACCCCTCCACTTT

D gene: .
J gene: TRBJ2-7
V gene: TRBV2
clone size: .
CDR3 protein: CASSVRDGSYEQYF
CDR3 DNA: TGTGCCAGCAGTGTGCGGGACGGCTCCTACGAGCAGTACTTC

D gene: .
J gene: TRBJ2-3
V gene: TRBV5-1
clone size: .
CDR3 protein: CASSLYYTDTQYF
CDR3 DNA: TGCGCCAGCAGCTTGTACTACACAGATACGCAGTATTTT

D gene: .
J gene: TRBJ2-7
V gene: TRBV4-3
clone size: once
CDR3 protein: CASSLQESYEQYF
CDR3 DNA: TGCGCCAGCAGCCTTCAGGAGTCCTACGAGCAGTACTTC

D gene: .
J gene: TRBJ2-2
V gene: TRBV10-3
clone size: once
CDR3 protein: CAISESNQNTGELFF
CDR3 DNA: TGTGCCATCAGTGAGTCGAATCAGAACACCGGGGAGCTGTTTTTT